This T cell receptor (beta chain) was found in a study of cytomegalovirus exposure and HLA in healthy donors. Comment on this clone: Its specificity is unknown.

General study findings and limits: Donors belonging to an Asian-associated ancestry cluster reportedly showed fewer N-insertions in productive TCRs than the roughly 670-donor mean, according to what a later analysis found.

The V gene's germline CDR1 is SGHAT and CDR2 FQNNGV. The CDR3 sequence is 15 residues long. V was pared by 3 bases and J by 0 bases, with 3 bases of the junction left unmatched. The PCR had 60 Vbeta and 13 Jbeta primers. Method: immunoSEQ multiplex PCR; TCRdb's copy keeps in-frame clones and lacks some. Of 100,000 to 150,000 clones in the sample, 75% to 80% were seen once. The sample was PBMCs. The sequence came from a male donor in good health and CMV-seronegative. This chain uses TRBV11-2 with TRBJ2-7, with 9 bases identical to TRBD2. As DNA, the CDR3 is TGTGCCAGCAGCTTCAGGACTAGCGTCTCCTACGAGCAGTACTTC. Amino acids: CASSFRTSVSYEQYF.